This TCR beta chain was profiled in a study of cytotoxic CD8 clonotypes in ibrutinib-treated CLL. Between the trimmed V and J ends, which lost 3 bases and 2 bases, there was a span of 11 bases. In germline, CDR1 is LGHNA, CDR2 YSLEER. The CDR3 spans 15 residues. Here immunoSEQ multiplex PCR was the method, and the copy in TCRdb shows in-frame clones only, minus some. The sample shows nearly 300,000 clones, roughly three quarters of them seen only once. The rearrangement links TRBV4-3 to TRBJ2-1, with D uncertain. This specimen was PBMCs, taken at disease progression, from a patient treated with ibrutinib. The receptor's source is a human donor with chronic lymphocytic leukemia. DNA of the CDR3: TGCGCCAGCAGCCATGCTAGTGGACCCTACAATGAGCAGTTCTTC. Translation: CASSHASGPYNEQFF.